The entry that follows covers one T cell receptor beta chain sequence. The data belong to a study of blood T cell repertoires in COVID-19. Study background: Spain, Italy and the United States supplied samples that represented acute and convalescent COVID-19. In each case, the material was cDNA or gDNA derived from T cells, B-cell-depleted T cells, or PBMCs.

Original handling: Estimated nucleated cell counts came from reference gene primer amplification. The assay was immunoSEQ multiplex PCR, and TCRdb's table has in-frame clones only and misses some. V and J calls and clone size are copied from that table; D and trimming were computed from the DNA. The sample consists of some 96,000 clones, 70% to 90% of them appearing once. Sequenced sample: peripheral blood. This TCR was recovered from a man older than 75 with acute or convalescent COVID-19.

This CDR3 is CASSQGLAGYEQYF. CDR3 nucleotide sequence: TGTGCCAGCAGCCAAGGTCTAGCGGGTTACGAGCAGTACTTC. V usage is TRBV4-2 and J usage is TRBJ2-7; 8 positions match TRBD2. Germline V gene sequence: CDR1 LGHNA, CDR2 YNFKEQ. J was trimmed by 4 bases and V by 1 base; bases with no gene match: 3. This CDR3 comprises 14 residues.